These T cell receptor beta chains were read from a single sample in a study of molecular identifiers for immune sequencing clone quantification. TCRdb used MiXCR to reprocess the PCR reads, holding one entry per CDR3 protein. The sample contains approximately 40,000 distinct CDR3 sequences, approximately 17% of which appear only once. The sample consisted of naive CD8+ T cells from blood, with Jurkat cell RNA spiked in. These receptors originate from a human donor in good health. Some libraries in this study had Jurkat cell RNA spiked in. Each CDR3 is given with its conserved first and last residue. The D gene is left open where the match is weak. Not every row has a clone size; where given, it reads once, few, many or a size class.

V: TRBV10-3
D: TRBD2
J: TRBJ2-7
size: few
DNA: TGTGCCATCAGTGAGTCTGTACAGGTCGGGGGGGAGCAGTACTTC
CDR3: CAISESVQVGGEQYF

V: TRBV6-2/TRBV6-3
D: NA
J: TRBJ2-4
size: few
DNA: TGTGCCAGCAGTTACCAGACTAGTTCGGCCAAAAACATTCAGTACTTC
CDR3: CASSYQTSSAKNIQYF

V: TRBV7-9
D: NA
J: TRBJ1-5
size: few
DNA: TGTGCCAGCAGCTCAAGCCCGCGGGGCTCCGATCAGCCCCAGCATTTT
CDR3: CASSSSPRGSDQPQHF

V: TRBV5-5
D: TRBD1
J: TRBJ2-2
size: many
DNA: TGTGCCAGCAGCTTTACGGACAGGGCCCCTGGGGCCGGGGAGCTGTTTTTT
CDR3: CASSFTDRAPGAGELFF

V: TRBV28
D: TRBD1
J: TRBJ2-3
size: many
DNA: TGTGCCAGCACTAAAAATGCCCAGGACAGGAGAGATACGCAGTATTTT
CDR3: CASTKNAQDRRDTQYF

V: TRBV28
D: TRBD2
J: TRBJ2-7
size: few
DNA: TGTGCCAGCAGTTTCCTAGCGGGACGGACCTACGAGCAGTACTTC
CDR3: CASSFLAGRTYEQYF

V: TRBV15
D: NA
J: TRBJ2-1
size: few
DNA: TGTGCCACCAGCAGAGATACGGCCGGCGGACACAATGAGCAGTTCTTC
CDR3: CATSRDTAGGHNEQFF

V: TRBV10-2
D: NA
J: TRBJ2-7
size: few
DNA: TGCGCCAGCAGTGAGTCGACCGCTTACGAGCAGTACTTC
CDR3: CASSESTAYEQYF

V: TRBV19
D: TRBD2
J: TRBJ2-7
size: many
DNA: TGTGCCAGTAGTATGGGGAGCGGGGGACCCTTTTCCTACGAGCAGTACTTC
CDR3: CASSMGSGGPFSYEQYF

V: TRBV7-8
D: NA
J: TRBJ1-2
size: NA
DNA: TGTGCCAGCGGCTTAATAGGGGTCGGTGGCTACACCTTC
CDR3: CASGLIGVGGYTF

V: TRBV20-1
D: NA
J: TRBJ2-5
size: NA
DNA: TGCAGTGCTAGAGCGACTAACCAAGAGACCCAGTACTTC
CDR3: CSARATNQETQYF

V: TRBV7-8
D: NA
J: TRBJ2-5
size: many
DNA: TGTGCCAGCAGCTTGGGGATTCAAGAGACCCAGTACTTC
CDR3: CASSLGIQETQYF

V: TRBV7-9
D: TRBD1
J: TRBJ1-2
size: many
DNA: TGTGCCAGCAGCTCTTTCCAGGGGGCGCAGGATGGCTACACCTTC
CDR3: CASSSFQGAQDGYTF

V: TRBV4-3
D: NA
J: TRBJ2-7
size: NA
DNA: TGCGCCAGCAGCCAAGAAATAGACCCGGGCAACGAGCAGTACTTC
CDR3: CASSQEIDPGNEQYF

V: TRBV7-3
D: TRBD2
J: TRBJ2-2
size: few
DNA: TGTGCCAGCAGCCTCAGGGGACTAGCGGGAGAGGCCGGGGAGCTGTTTTTT
CDR3: CASSLRGLAGEAGELFF

V: TRBV12-3/TRBV12-4
D: TRBD1
J: TRBJ2-7
size: many
DNA: TGTGCCAGCACCCGGACAGGGGCGGGGAACGAGCAGTACTTC
CDR3: CASTRTGAGNEQYF

V: TRBV13
D: NA
J: TRBJ2-7
size: many
DNA: TGTGCCAGCAGCTCAGGGGAACTCTCCGACGAGCAGTACTTC
CDR3: CASSSGELSDEQYF

V: TRBV2
D: TRBD2
J: TRBJ2-3
size: many
DNA: TGTGCCAGCAGTGATTTTAGCGGGTCCCGCGAAGCAGATACGCAGTATTTT
CDR3: CASSDFSGSREADTQYF

V: TRBV6-2/TRBV6-3
D: NA
J: TRBJ1-5
size: NA
DNA: TGTGCCAGCAGTGATGCAGCGAGTCAGCCCCAGCATTTT
CDR3: CASSDAASQPQHF

V: TRBV13
D: NA
J: TRBJ2-7
size: many
DNA: TGTGCCAGCAGCCCTGGGAGCTCCTACGAGCAGTACTTC
CDR3: CASSPGSSYEQYF

V: TRBV27
D: TRBD2
J: TRBJ2-7
size: NA
DNA: TGTGCCAGCAGTCTCTCGGGACTAGCGGGAGACGAGCAGTACTTC
CDR3: CASSLSGLAGDEQYF

V: TRBV29-1
D: NA
J: TRBJ1-1
size: many
DNA: TGCAGCGTTGAATCCCCTTCGACCAGTGAAGCTTTCTTT
CDR3: CSVESPSTSEAFF

V: TRBV11-2
D: TRBD2
J: TRBJ2-1
size: many
DNA: TGTGCCAGTGGGACGACTAGCGGGAGCTACAATGAGCAGTTCTTC
CDR3: CASGTTSGSYNEQFF

V: TRBV5-5
D: TRBD2
J: TRBJ2-1
size: many
DNA: TGTGCCAGCAGCCAGCGGGACCGCTACAATGAGCAGTTCTTC
CDR3: CASSQRDRYNEQFF

V: TRBV5-5
D: NA
J: TRBJ2-1
size: many
DNA: TGTGCCAGCAGCTTGGTGCGCCAGTCCTACAATGAGCAGTTCTTC
CDR3: CASSLVRQSYNEQFF

V: TRBV5-6
D: TRBD1
J: TRBJ2-1
size: many
DNA: TGTGCCAGCAGCTCCACCCTGACAGGGGGAGAGCAGTTCTTC
CDR3: CASSSTLTGGEQFF

V: TRBV18
D: NA
J: TRBJ2-7
size: many
DNA: TGTGCCAGCTCACTGGTCCGGGGCGACGAGCAGTACTTC
CDR3: CASSLVRGDEQYF

V: TRBV29-1
D: NA
J: TRBJ2-7
size: NA
DNA: TGCAGCGTTGTCTCGGGGACGTCATCCTACGAGCAGTACTTC
CDR3: CSVVSGTSSYEQYF

V: TRBV4-1
D: NA
J: TRBJ2-7
size: many
DNA: TGCGCCAGCAGCCAAGGGACAGTGGTAATTTTC
CDR3: CASSQGTVVIF

V: TRBV13
D: NA
J: TRBJ2-7
size: many
DNA: TGTGCCAGCAGCTTAGCGGGAGTAGGCGAGCAGTACTTC
CDR3: CASSLAGVGEQYF

V: TRBV2
D: TRBD2
J: TRBJ2-2
size: many
DNA: TGTGCCAGCAGCCCGACTAGCGGGAATGCCGGGGAGCTGTTTTTT
CDR3: CASSPTSGNAGELFF

V: TRBV12-3/TRBV12-4
D: TRBD1
J: TRBJ2-7
size: many
DNA: TGTGCCAGCAGTTCCGGGACAGAGTCCTACGAGCAGTACTTC
CDR3: CASSSGTESYEQYF

V: TRBV2
D: TRBD2
J: TRBJ2-3
size: few
DNA: TGTGCCAGCAGTGAACCCTTCCTAGCGGGGTCAGATACGCAGTATTTT
CDR3: CASSEPFLAGSDTQYF

V: TRBV11-2
D: NA
J: TRBJ2-5
size: many
DNA: TGTGCCAGCAGCTTAGTTTGGTCTCCGGAAGAAGAGACCCAGTACTTC
CDR3: CASSLVWSPEEETQYF

V: TRBV5-5
D: NA
J: TRBJ2-2
size: many
DNA: TGTGCCAGCGCCGTCGGGTATGGAACCGGGGAGCTGTTTTTT
CDR3: CASAVGYGTGELFF

V: TRBV11-3
D: NA
J: TRBJ2-1
size: NA
DNA: TGTGCCAGCAGCTTAGAGTACAGGGACGGTGAGCAGTTCTTC
CDR3: CASSLEYRDGEQFF

V: TRBV19
D: NA
J: TRBJ2-7
size: few
DNA: TGTGCCAGTAGCCCCGGCTGGACCTACGAGCAGTACTTC
CDR3: CASSPGWTYEQYF

V: TRBV6-2/TRBV6-3
D: NA
J: TRBJ2-4
size: NA
DNA: TGTGCCAGCGGTTACCAGACTAGTTCGGCCAAAAACATTCAGTACTTC
CDR3: CASGYQTSSAKNIQYF

V: TRBV24-1
D: NA
J: TRBJ2-3
size: many
DNA: TGTGCCACCAGTGAGACAGATACGCAGTATTTT
CDR3: CATSETDTQYF

V: TRBV11-3
D: TRBD1
J: TRBJ2-1
size: many
DNA: TGTGCCAGCAGCTTTACAGGGGGCTCCTACAATGAGCAGTTCTTC
CDR3: CASSFTGGSYNEQFF

V: TRBV5-6
D: TRBD1
J: TRBJ2-1
size: NA
DNA: TGTGCCAGCAGTCCCGGGACAGGTTTCAATGAGCAGTTCTTC
CDR3: CASSPGTGFNEQFF

V: TRBV19
D: NA
J: TRBJ2-1
size: many
DNA: TGTGCCAGTAGTAGCGGCTGGGGCCACGGTTTC
CDR3: CASSSGWGHGF

V: TRBV20-1
D: NA
J: TRBJ2-3
size: many
DNA: TGCAGTGCTAGTGACGTCGCCCCAGATACGCAGTATTTT
CDR3: CSASDVAPDTQYF

V: TRBV7-2
D: NA
J: TRBJ2-7
size: many
DNA: TGTGCCAGCAGCCCCCCCGGGGATGGAGAGCAGTACTTC
CDR3: CASSPPGDGEQYF

V: TRBV27
D: NA
J: TRBJ2-3
size: few
DNA: TGTGCCAGCAGTTTCGGGGCGGCCACAGATACGCAGTATTTT
CDR3: CASSFGAATDTQYF

V: TRBV9
D: TRBD2
J: TRBJ2-7
size: NA
DNA: TGTGCCAGCAGCGTAGATTCTGCTAGCGGGTTCCACGAGCAGTACTTC
CDR3: CASSVDSASGFHEQYF

V: TRBV10-3
D: NA
J: TRBJ2-7
size: many
DNA: TGTGCCATCAGTGAGTCGGGGGAGAGTGCCTACGAGCAGTACTTC
CDR3: CAISESGESAYEQYF

V: TRBV7-9
D: NA
J: TRBJ2-3
size: NA
DNA: TGTGCCAGCAGCCCGGGGGATATGCAGTATTTT
CDR3: CASSPGDMQYF

V: TRBV11-2
D: NA
J: TRBJ2-1
size: many
DNA: TGTGCCAGCAGCCCCGAGAATGAGCAGTTCTTC
CDR3: CASSPENEQFF

V: TRBV20-1
D: NA
J: TRBJ2-1
size: many
DNA: TGCAGTGCTAGAGATCGGATCTTC
CDR3: CSARDRIF

V: TRBV5-1
D: TRBD1
J: TRBJ2-3
size: many
DNA: TGCGCCAGCAGCTTTGGACAGGGTATTGGAGATACGCAGTATTTT
CDR3: CASSFGQGIGDTQYF

V: TRBV28
D: TRBD2
J: TRBJ2-1
size: few
DNA: TGTGCCAGCAGTTGGACTAGCGGGAGAGGCGATGAGCAGTTCTTC
CDR3: CASSWTSGRGDEQFF

V: TRBV6-1
D: NA
J: TRBJ2-7
size: many
DNA: TGTAGTAGCGGCGCCTACGAGCAGTACTTC
CDR3: CSSGAYEQYF

V: TRBV7-8
D: NA
J: TRBJ2-2
size: many
DNA: TGTGCCAGCAGCCCAGCGGGCCCTAAGCTGTTTTTT
CDR3: CASSPAGPKLFF